The rows below give T cell receptor beta chains drawn from one sample of a study of blood T cells in healthy people across ages. TCRdb re-called the 5' RACE reads with MiXCR, one entry per CDR3 protein. The sample yields some 900,000 distinct CDR3 sequences, about 44% seen once. Sequenced sample: blood. These TCRs come from a man aged 25-45 years in good health. The CDR3 runs from the conserved cysteine through the conserved F or W. Fields, in order: J gene, clone size, V gene, D gene, CDR3 DNA, CDR3 protein. A D gene is named only where the DNA matches it firmly. Clone sizes are given selectively: once, few, many, or a class where the clone is expanded.

J gene: TRBJ2-5; clone size: once; V gene: TRBV20-1; D gene: NA; CDR3 DNA: TGCAGTGCTGCGTATCTATTATTAGAGACCCAGTACTTC; CDR3 protein: CSAAYLLLETQYF
J gene: TRBJ2-7; clone size: once; V gene: TRBV5-1; D gene: NA; CDR3 DNA: TGCGCCAGCAGCTCAAATTCGCAGTCCTACGAGCAGTACTTC; CDR3 protein: CASSSNSQSYEQYF
J gene: TRBJ2-1; clone size: NA; V gene: TRBV6-5; D gene: TRBD2; CDR3 DNA: TGTGCCAGCAGTATGCCGGGACTACACAATGAGCAGTTCTTC; CDR3 protein: CASSMPGLHNEQFF
J gene: TRBJ1-2; clone size: few; V gene: TRBV27; D gene: NA; CDR3 DNA: TGTGCCAGCAGTGCCGGGGAGGGCCACTATGGCTACACCTTC; CDR3 protein: CASSAGEGHYGYTF
J gene: TRBJ1-5; clone size: NA; V gene: TRBV6-1; D gene: NA; CDR3 DNA: TGTGCCAGCAGTGAAGAGATCTGGAGGGGCAATCAGCCCCAGCATTTT; CDR3 protein: CASSEEIWRGNQPQHF
J gene: TRBJ2-6; clone size: NA; V gene: TRBV4-3; D gene: NA; CDR3 DNA: TGCGCCAGCAGCCAAGAGAGGGATCTAGGAGGGGCCAACGTCCTGACTTTC; CDR3 protein: CASSQERDLGGANVLTF
J gene: TRBJ2-3; clone size: few; V gene: TRBV20-1; D gene: TRBD2; CDR3 DNA: TGCAGTGCTAGGACTAGCGGGGGCGCATATACGCAGTATTTT; CDR3 protein: CSARTSGGAYTQYF
J gene: TRBJ2-3; clone size: NA; V gene: TRBV10-3; D gene: TRBD2; CDR3 DNA: TGTGCCATCAGTGAGGGGACTAGCGGAGATACGCAGTATTTT; CDR3 protein: CAISEGTSGDTQYF
J gene: TRBJ2-7; clone size: NA; V gene: TRBV12-3/TRBV12-4; D gene: TRBD1; CDR3 DNA: TGTGCCAGCAGTTTGGAGACAGGGGACTACGAGCAGTACTTC; CDR3 protein: CASSLETGDYEQYF
J gene: TRBJ2-7; clone size: few; V gene: TRBV25-1; D gene: NA; CDR3 DNA: TGTGCCAGCTCTACCAATGCCGCCTACGAGCAGTACTTC; CDR3 protein: CASSTNAAYEQYF
J gene: TRBJ1-5; clone size: few; V gene: TRBV4-1; D gene: NA; CDR3 DNA: TGCGCCAGCAGCCAAGAAAAGAACTGGGATCAGCCCCAGCATTTT; CDR3 protein: CASSQEKNWDQPQHF
J gene: TRBJ2-3; clone size: few; V gene: TRBV6-6; D gene: TRBD2; CDR3 DNA: TGTGCCAGCCGACGGGGCGGGGGAACAGATACGCAGTATTTT; CDR3 protein: CASRRGGGTDTQYF
J gene: TRBJ1-6; clone size: NA; V gene: TRBV29-1; D gene: TRBD1; CDR3 DNA: TGCAGCGCACGACAGGGGGCAAATTCACCCCTCCACTTT; CDR3 protein: CSARQGANSPLHF
J gene: TRBJ2-5; clone size: NA; V gene: TRBV20-1; D gene: NA; CDR3 DNA: TGCAGTGCTCCTCATGGGCATCTGTACTTC; CDR3 protein: CSAPHGHLYF
J gene: TRBJ1-5; clone size: once; V gene: TRBV6-1; D gene: NA; CDR3 DNA: TGTGCCAGCAGTGGGGTGGGCGGGTATAGCAATCAGCCCCAGCATTTT; CDR3 protein: CASSGVGGYSNQPQHF
J gene: TRBJ1-1; clone size: few; V gene: TRBV18; D gene: TRBD1; CDR3 DNA: TGTGCCAGCTCACCTGTCCTGACAGGGGGCGCGACTGAAGCTTTCTTT; CDR3 protein: CASSPVLTGGATEAFF
J gene: TRBJ2-1; clone size: many; V gene: TRBV27; D gene: TRBD2; CDR3 DNA: TGTGCCAGCCCGAGCGGGGGGCAGTTCTTC; CDR3 protein: CASPSGGQFF
J gene: TRBJ2-1; clone size: NA; V gene: TRBV4-1; D gene: NA; CDR3 DNA: TGCGCCAGCAGCCCTGGGTGGGTTCGAGGAGAGACCCAGTTCTTC; CDR3 protein: CASSPGWVRGETQFF
J gene: TRBJ2-1; clone size: NA; V gene: TRBV28; D gene: TRBD2; CDR3 DNA: TGTGCCAGCAGTCCCCTTAGGAGCGGGGGGGCTACCTACAATGAGCAGTTCTTC; CDR3 protein: CASSPLRSGGATYNEQFF
J gene: TRBJ2-5; clone size: NA; V gene: TRBV7-8; D gene: NA; CDR3 DNA: TGTGCCAGCAGCTACAATAACCGGGATCCCGAAGAGACCCAGTACTTC; CDR3 protein: CASSYNNRDPEETQYF
J gene: TRBJ1-1; clone size: NA; V gene: TRBV28; D gene: NA; CDR3 DNA: TGTGCCAGCAGTTTGCCGCCGGGGAACACTGAAGCTTTCTTT; CDR3 protein: CASSLPPGNTEAFF
J gene: TRBJ2-7; clone size: NA; V gene: TRBV12-3/TRBV12-4; D gene: TRBD1; CDR3 DNA: TGTGCCAGCAGTGCGGACAGGGCGTCATCCTACGAGCAGTACTTC; CDR3 protein: CASSADRASSYEQYF
J gene: TRBJ1-2; clone size: once; V gene: TRBV5-5; D gene: NA; CDR3 DNA: TGTGCCAGCAGACCAACACAGGTGAATTACATCGATGGCTACACCTTC; CDR3 protein: CASRPTQVNYIDGYTF
J gene: TRBJ2-7; clone size: NA; V gene: TRBV4-3; D gene: NA; CDR3 DNA: TGCGCCAGCAGCCAAGATGGGAACAGGATGAATGAGCAGTACTTC; CDR3 protein: CASSQDGNRMNEQYF
J gene: TRBJ2-7; clone size: NA; V gene: TRBV6-1; D gene: TRBD2; CDR3 DNA: TGTGCCAGCCGATATTGGGAGGGAAGCTCCTACGAGCAGTACTTC; CDR3 protein: CASRYWEGSSYEQYF
J gene: TRBJ2-2; clone size: NA; V gene: TRBV19; D gene: TRBD1; CDR3 DNA: TGTGCCGGAACGCCATCGAGGCAGGGGGCCACCGGGGAGCTGTTTTTT; CDR3 protein: CAGTPSRQGATGELFF
J gene: TRBJ1-1; clone size: NA; V gene: TRBV3-1; D gene: NA; CDR3 DNA: TGTGCCAGCAGCCAACCAGGGGATATGAACACTGAAGCTTTCTTT; CDR3 protein: CASSQPGDMNTEAFF
J gene: TRBJ2-3; clone size: NA; V gene: TRBV7-9; D gene: TRBD1; CDR3 DNA: TGTGCCAGCAGCTCATGGGACAGGACAGATACGCAGTATTTT; CDR3 protein: CASSSWDRTDTQYF
J gene: TRBJ2-1; clone size: NA; V gene: TRBV20-1; D gene: NA; CDR3 DNA: TGCAGTGCTAGAGACGGGACTTTAGGGGCTGAGCAGTTCTTC; CDR3 protein: CSARDGTLGAEQFF
J gene: TRBJ1-2; clone size: NA; V gene: TRBV2; D gene: NA; CDR3 DNA: TGTGCCAGCTTGCGGCAGGACTATGGCTACACCTTC; CDR3 protein: CASLRQDYGYTF
J gene: TRBJ2-7; clone size: NA; V gene: TRBV7-9; D gene: NA; CDR3 DNA: TGTGCCAGCAGCTCCGTTAAATACGAGCAGTACTTC; CDR3 protein: CASSSVKYEQYF
J gene: TRBJ1-6; clone size: few; V gene: TRBV6-5; D gene: NA; CDR3 DNA: TGTGCCAGCATGTACCGGGTACAAAATTCACCCCTCCACTTT; CDR3 protein: CASMYRVQNSPLHF
J gene: TRBJ2-3; clone size: NA; V gene: TRBV4-3; D gene: TRBD2; CDR3 DNA: TGCGCCAGCAGCCAAGAAGTGCGGGGGAACACAGATACGCAGTATTTT; CDR3 protein: CASSQEVRGNTDTQYF
J gene: TRBJ1-1; clone size: NA; V gene: TRBV7-2; D gene: NA; CDR3 DNA: TGTGCCAGCAGCCCAGCGGGGATGATAAACACTGAAGCTTTCTTT; CDR3 protein: CASSPAGMINTEAFF
J gene: TRBJ2-5; clone size: many; V gene: TRBV18; D gene: TRBD1; CDR3 DNA: TGTGCCAGCTCACCACCGGGGGACAGACAAGAGACCCAGTACTTC; CDR3 protein: CASSPPGDRQETQYF
J gene: TRBJ1-2; clone size: few; V gene: TRBV11-3; D gene: NA; CDR3 DNA: TGTGCCAGCAGCTTAGGAGGCCAGTTGTCTCAGAGCTACACCTTC; CDR3 protein: CASSLGGQLSQSYTF
J gene: TRBJ2-4; clone size: NA; V gene: TRBV28; D gene: NA; CDR3 DNA: TGTGCCAGCAGTTTATCCGACGGTATAGCCAAAAACATTCAGTACTTC; CDR3 protein: CASSLSDGIAKNIQYF
J gene: TRBJ2-1; clone size: NA; V gene: TRBV27; D gene: NA; CDR3 DNA: TGTGCCAGCAGTCCCCTAGGAAGAGACTACAGTGAGCAGTTCTTC; CDR3 protein: CASSPLGRDYSEQFF
J gene: TRBJ1-5; clone size: NA; V gene: TRBV6-2/TRBV6-3; D gene: NA; CDR3 DNA: TGTGCCAGCAGTTTCCAGTGGAGGGATCAGCCCCAGCATTTT; CDR3 protein: CASSFQWRDQPQHF
J gene: TRBJ1-1; clone size: NA; V gene: TRBV5-1; D gene: NA; CDR3 DNA: TGCGCCAGCAGCTTGGTTCAGGATTCTGAAGCTTTCTTT; CDR3 protein: CASSLVQDSEAFF
J gene: TRBJ2-7; clone size: few; V gene: TRBV7-9; D gene: NA; CDR3 DNA: TGTGCCAGCAGCCTCCGGGACACCTCGGACGAGCAGTACTTC; CDR3 protein: CASSLRDTSDEQYF
J gene: TRBJ2-3; clone size: NA; V gene: TRBV29-1; D gene: NA; CDR3 DNA: TGCAGCGCTCGTCTTCCCGCGTTGGTCCAGCATACGCAGTATTTT; CDR3 protein: CSARLPALVQHTQYF
J gene: TRBJ2-7; clone size: many; V gene: TRBV27; D gene: TRBD1; CDR3 DNA: TGTGCCAGCAGTCAGAACCGGGACAGAGGCTACGAGCAGTACTTC; CDR3 protein: CASSQNRDRGYEQYF
J gene: TRBJ2-4; clone size: NA; V gene: TRBV4-1; D gene: TRBD2; CDR3 DNA: TGCGCCAGCAGCCACCCAAGCGGGGGGGCGGACATTCAGTACTTC; CDR3 protein: CASSHPSGGADIQYF
J gene: TRBJ1-2; clone size: NA; V gene: TRBV5-1; D gene: NA; CDR3 DNA: TGCGCCAGCAGCTTGTCCGAGACCTATGGCTACACCTTC; CDR3 protein: CASSLSETYGYTF
J gene: TRBJ2-7; clone size: few; V gene: TRBV20-1; D gene: TRBD1; CDR3 DNA: TGCAGTGGAGGGACAGGGCAGACATACGAGCAGTACTTC; CDR3 protein: CSGGTGQTYEQYF
J gene: TRBJ2-1; clone size: NA; V gene: TRBV10-3; D gene: TRBD1; CDR3 DNA: TGTGCCATCAGCCAGTCGGGACAGGGGGCCTGGAATGAGCAGTTCTTC; CDR3 protein: CAISQSGQGAWNEQFF
J gene: TRBJ2-7; clone size: once; V gene: TRBV20-1; D gene: NA; CDR3 DNA: TGCAGTGCTAGAGACCTGGCCACCAACCAGGGTATCCCCTCCTACGAGCAGTACTTC; CDR3 protein: CSARDLATNQGIPSYEQYF
J gene: TRBJ2-1; clone size: few; V gene: TRBV3-1; D gene: NA; CDR3 DNA: TGTGCCAGCAGCCAAAACCCAGAGCCCAATGAGCAGTTCTTC; CDR3 protein: CASSQNPEPNEQFF
J gene: TRBJ1-3; clone size: NA; V gene: TRBV20-1; D gene: NA; CDR3 DNA: TGCAGTGCTAGAGATCCGGGGGGGGTGAACACCATATATTTT; CDR3 protein: CSARDPGGVNTIYF
J gene: TRBJ2-4; clone size: NA; V gene: TRBV7-2; D gene: TRBD1; CDR3 DNA: TGTGCCAGCAGCCTAGGGGGCCCCTGGGGTGACATTCAGTACTTC; CDR3 protein: CASSLGGPWGDIQYF
J gene: TRBJ1-2; clone size: NA; V gene: TRBV25-1; D gene: NA; CDR3 DNA: TGTGCCAGCAGTGGATCCGGGAACTGTGGCTACACCTTC; CDR3 protein: CASSGSGNCGYTF
J gene: TRBJ1-2; clone size: NA; V gene: TRBV6-5; D gene: TRBD1; CDR3 DNA: TGTGCCAGCAGTTACTCTGGGACAGGGAACGTTGGCTACACCTTC; CDR3 protein: CASSYSGTGNVGYTF
J gene: TRBJ1-1; clone size: NA; V gene: TRBV5-1; D gene: NA; CDR3 DNA: TGCGCCAGCAGCTTGGAAGTAGGAGAAGCTTTCTTT; CDR3 protein: CASSLEVGEAFF